This entry lists 13 T cell receptor beta chains sequenced from one sample in a study of regulatory T cells in long-lasting Graves disease. Time point denoted: newly diagnosed GD, antithyroid drugs for less than 3 months. From RNA extracted from PBMCs, the TCR library was made. Arm-PCR with iRepertoire HTBI primers amplified the CDR3 regions for these TCR beta libraries. From the multiplex PCR reads, TCRdb called clonotypes with MiXCR, one entry per CDR3 protein. Of some 560,000 distinct CDR3 sequences in the sample, approximately 16% were seen once. These same data were also listed under a study on T cells in Graves' hyperthyroidism and ophthalmopathy.

The sample here was peripheral blood mononuclear cells (PBMCs), taken at new diagnosis, from a patient treated with antithyroid drugs. The origin of the receptors is a woman aged 40 to 65 with Graves disease.

This rearrangement joins TRBV19 to TRBJ1-1; weak D call: TRBD1 (5 bases). The CDR3 sequence is 15 residues long. V was cut by 6 bases and J by 1 base, with 15 bases left in between. Germline V gene data show CDR1 as LNHDA and CDR2 as SQIVND (reference sequence). As DNA, the CDR3 is TGTGCCAGTAGCGGCCCCGGGGGGAAGAACACTGAAGCTTTCTTT. Its protein product is CASSGPGGKNTEAFF.

This clonotype was detected ten times or more. This rearrangement joins TRBV3-1 to TRBJ2-1, with TRBD1 matching 7 bases. CDR3 length: 15 residues. V dropped 1 base and J dropped 2; count of bases not matched to a gene: 2. Germline CDR1 reads LGHDT; CDR2 reads YNNKEL (reference sequence). The CDR3 DNA is TGTGCCAGCAGCCAAGCCGGACAGGCCTACAATGAGCAGTTCTTC. Protein sequence: CASSQAGQAYNEQFF.

This clonotype was seen ten or more times. DNA of the CDR3: TGTGCCAGCAGTGAAGGGGGCGCGAACACCGGGGAGCTGTTTTTT. It translates to CASSEGGANTGELFF. This chain uses TRBV2 with TRBJ2-2; a weak D match, TRBD1 (5 bases). Germline CDR1 SNHLY, CDR2 FYNNEI. This CDR3 is built from 15 residues. With 1 base removed from V and 0 bases from J, the gap between germline ends came to 6 bases.

This clonotype has just a few counts. This sequence joins TRBV6-1 and TRBJ1-6; 7 nucleotides agree with TRBD1. This CDR3 spans 13 amino acids. V was clipped by 8 bases and J by 7 bases; unmatched bases: 5. The V gene's germline CDR1 is MNHNS and CDR2 SASEGT. CDR3: CASVGQLNSPLHF. Here the CDR3 DNA reads TGTGCCAGCGTGGGACAGCTAAATTCACCCCTCCACTTT.

At least ten counts were recorded for this clonotype. The chain has TRBV12-3 or TRBV12-4 and TRBJ2-7; 9 positions agree with TRBD2. CDR3 length equals 14 residues. Trimming took 2 bases from V and 4 from J; bases not matched to a gene: 3. CDR3 in DNA: TGTGCCAGCAGTTTATTGACTAGCGGTTACGAGCAGTACTTC. This translates into CASSLLTSGYEQYF.

This clonotype was recorded a few times. The J gene is TRBJ2-1, the V gene TRBV4-1; D is unclear. This CDR3 region has 17 residues. Looked up from germline, CDR1 is MGHRA and CDR2 is YSYEKL. With 3 bases removed from V and 0 bases from J, the gap between germline ends came to 15 bases. CDR3 protein: CASSQYQYQHSYNEQFF. The CDR3 coding sequence is TGCGCCAGCAGCCAGTATCAATATCAACACTCCTACAATGAGCAGTTCTTC.

There are many counts of this clonotype. The chain couples TRBV3-1 to TRBJ2-7, with 9 bases fitting TRBD1. This CDR3 spans 15 amino acids. CDR1 and CDR2 (germline): LGHDT, YNNKEL (reference sequence). After removal of 5 bases from V and 1 base from J, the junction contained 6 bases not matched to a gene. CDR3 nucleotide sequence: TGTGCCAGCAGCAGATGGGACAGGGAGTCCTACGAGCAGTACTTC. This translates into CASSRWDRESYEQYF.

This clonotype has just a few counts. The rearrangement links TRBV5-4 to TRBJ2-1, with D possibly TRBD1 on 5 matching bases. V lost 0 bases and J 0 bases, leaving 19 bases between the germline ends. CDR3 size: 19 residues. Germline loops: CDR1 SGHNT, CDR2 YYREEE (reference sequence). DNA of the CDR3: TGTGCCAGCAGCTTGGTTGTGATCCTGGGGCCTAGCTCCTACAATGAGCAGTTCTTC. Its translation: CASSLVVILGPSSYNEQFF.

This CDR3 reads CAIREHDGYTF. As DNA, the CDR3 is TGTGCCATCAGGGAACACGATGGCTACACCTTC. The V gene is TRBV10-3, the J gene TRBJ1-2, with D hard to call. V was clipped by 6 bases and J by 6 bases, with 8 bases between them. The CDR3 is 11 amino acids. Germline V gene data show CDR1 as ENHRY and CDR2 as SYGVKD.

A few counts support this clonotype. The CDR3 protein is CASSQVGILNTEAFF. The CDR3 DNA reads TGCGCCAGCAGCCAAGTTGGGATCCTGAACACTGAAGCTTTCTTT. The chain uses TRBV4-1 and TRBJ1-1, with D unresolved. CDR3 length: 15 amino acids. Deletions cut 1 base from V and 0 bases from J, with 9 bases between. Germline CDR1 is MGHRA and CDR2 is YSYEKL.

The table lists this clonotype with a count of one. This chain's CDR3 is CASKEHAEAFF. The CDR3 DNA sequence: TGTGCCAGCAAAGAACACGCTGAAGCTTTCTTT. The chain employs TRBV12-3 or TRBV12-4 and TRBJ1-1; D is unclear. Deletions cut 7 bases from V and 6 bases from J, with 9 bases between. CDR3 size: 11 residues.

There are a few counts of this clonotype. The chain combines TRBV3-1 with TRBJ2-1; 8 nucleotides line up with TRBD2. This CDR3 spans 16 amino acids. CDR1 and CDR2 (germline): LGHDT, YNNKEL (reference sequence). The V segment lost 1 base and the J segment 3 bases; nucleotides outside the gene matches: 5. The CDR3 DNA reads TGTGCCAGCAGCCAAGGGACGGGGGGGTACTACAATGAGCAGTTCTTC. Its protein is CASSQGTGGYYNEQFF.

The chain recombines TRBV6-2 or TRBV6-3 with TRBJ1-1; the D is unclear. The CDR3 consists of 13 residues. V dropped 0 bases and J dropped 7 bases, with 9 bases sitting between them. CDR1 is MNHEY and CDR2 is SVGEGT in the germline V gene. For the CDR3, the DNA is TGTGCCAGCAGTTACTCGCGGGCGGTTGAAGCTTTCTTT. Protein sequence: CASSYSRAVEAFF.